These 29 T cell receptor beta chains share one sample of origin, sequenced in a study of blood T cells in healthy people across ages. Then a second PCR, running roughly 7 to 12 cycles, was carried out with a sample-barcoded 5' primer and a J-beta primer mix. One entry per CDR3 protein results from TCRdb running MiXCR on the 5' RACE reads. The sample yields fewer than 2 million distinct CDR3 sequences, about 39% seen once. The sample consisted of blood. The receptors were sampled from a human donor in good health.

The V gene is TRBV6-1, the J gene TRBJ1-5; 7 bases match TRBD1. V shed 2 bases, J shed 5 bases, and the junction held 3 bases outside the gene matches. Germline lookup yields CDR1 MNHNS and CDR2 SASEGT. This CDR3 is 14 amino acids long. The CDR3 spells CASSETGDYQPQHF. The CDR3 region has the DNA TGTGCCAGCAGTGAAACAGGGGACTATCAGCCCCAGCATTTT.

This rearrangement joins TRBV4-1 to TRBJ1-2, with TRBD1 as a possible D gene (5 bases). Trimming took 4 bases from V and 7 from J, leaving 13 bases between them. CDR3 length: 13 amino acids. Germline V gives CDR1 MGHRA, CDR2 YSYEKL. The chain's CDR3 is CASSPPGYLGYTF. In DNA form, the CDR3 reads TGCGCCAGCAGCCCCCCAGGGTATCTTGGCTACACCTTC.

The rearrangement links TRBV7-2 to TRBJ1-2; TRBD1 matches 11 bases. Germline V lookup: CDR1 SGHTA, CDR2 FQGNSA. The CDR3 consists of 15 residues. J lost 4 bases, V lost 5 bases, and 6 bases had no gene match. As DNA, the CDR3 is TGTGCCAGCAGCCGGCTCGGACAGGGGGCCTATGGCTACACCTTC. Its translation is CASSRLGQGAYGYTF.

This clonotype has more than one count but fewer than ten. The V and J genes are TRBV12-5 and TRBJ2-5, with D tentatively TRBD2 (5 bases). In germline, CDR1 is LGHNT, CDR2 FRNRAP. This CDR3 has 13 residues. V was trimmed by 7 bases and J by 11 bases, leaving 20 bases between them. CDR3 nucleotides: TGTGCTAGTGCCCCCTCCGGGATAGGCGGGCAGTACTTC. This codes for CASAPSGIGGQYF. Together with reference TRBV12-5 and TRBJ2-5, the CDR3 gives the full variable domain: DARVTQTPRHKVTEMGQEVTMRCQPILGHNTVFWYRQTMMQGLELLAYFRNRAPLDDSGMPKDRFSAEMPDATLATLKIQPSEPRDSAVYFCASAPSGIGGQYFGPGTRLLVL.

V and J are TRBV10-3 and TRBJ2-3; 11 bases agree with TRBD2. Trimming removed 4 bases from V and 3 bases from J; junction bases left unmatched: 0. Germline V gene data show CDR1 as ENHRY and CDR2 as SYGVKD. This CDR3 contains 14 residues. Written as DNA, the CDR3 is TGTGCCATCAGTGGGACTAGCGGGACAGATACGCAGTATTTT. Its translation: CAISGTSGTDTQYF.

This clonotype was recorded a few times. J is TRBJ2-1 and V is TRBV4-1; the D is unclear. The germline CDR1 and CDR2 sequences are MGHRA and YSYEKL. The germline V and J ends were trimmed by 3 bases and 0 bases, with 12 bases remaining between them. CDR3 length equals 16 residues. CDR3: CASSQDSTPSYNEQFF. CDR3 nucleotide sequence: TGCGCCAGCAGCCAGGATTCAACCCCCTCCTACAATGAGCAGTTCTTC.

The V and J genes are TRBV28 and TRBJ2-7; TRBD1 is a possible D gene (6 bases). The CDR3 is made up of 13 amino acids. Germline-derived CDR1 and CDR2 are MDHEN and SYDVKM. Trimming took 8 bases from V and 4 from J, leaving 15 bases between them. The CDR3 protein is CASRRQEPYEQYF. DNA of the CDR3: TGTGCCAGCCGGAGACAGGAACCTTACGAGCAGTACTTC.

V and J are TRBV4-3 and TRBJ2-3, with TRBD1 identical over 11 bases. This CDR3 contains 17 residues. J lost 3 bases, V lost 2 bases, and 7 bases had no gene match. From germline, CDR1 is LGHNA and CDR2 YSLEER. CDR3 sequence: CASSQNPGTGGTDTQYF. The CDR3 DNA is TGCGCCAGCAGCCAAAATCCCGGGACAGGGGGGACAGATACGCAGTATTTT.

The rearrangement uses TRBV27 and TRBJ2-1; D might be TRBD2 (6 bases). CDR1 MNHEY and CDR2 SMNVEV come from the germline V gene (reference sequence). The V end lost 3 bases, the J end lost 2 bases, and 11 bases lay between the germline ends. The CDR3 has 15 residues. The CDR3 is CASSLGTWAYNEQFF. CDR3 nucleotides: TGTGCCAGCAGTTTGGGGACTTGGGCCTACAATGAGCAGTTCTTC.

This CDR3 is CASSLRSPGPQETQYF. In DNA form, the CDR3 reads TGTGCCAGCAGCTTAAGGTCGCCGGGGCCCCAAGAGACCCAGTACTTC. The chain has TRBV7-6 and TRBJ2-5; the D call may be TRBD1 or TRBD2 (5 bases each). V lost 2 bases to trimming and J lost 1 base, with 14 bases between them. The germline V gene encodes CDR1 SGHVS and CDR2 FNYEAQ. The CDR3 consists of 16 residues.

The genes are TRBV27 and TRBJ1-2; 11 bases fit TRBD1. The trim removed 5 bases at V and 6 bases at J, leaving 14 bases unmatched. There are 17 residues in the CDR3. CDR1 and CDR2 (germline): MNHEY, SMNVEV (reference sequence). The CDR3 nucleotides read TGTGCCAGCAGTCAACATTACGGGACAGGGGGTGGAAATGGCTACACCTTC. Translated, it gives CASSQHYGTGGGNGYTF.

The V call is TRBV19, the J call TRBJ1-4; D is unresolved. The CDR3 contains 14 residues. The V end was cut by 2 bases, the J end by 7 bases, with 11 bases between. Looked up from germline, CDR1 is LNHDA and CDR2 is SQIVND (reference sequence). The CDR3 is CASSILGEIEKLFF. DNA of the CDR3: TGTGCCAGTAGTATACTGGGTGAAATTGAAAAACTGTTTTTT.

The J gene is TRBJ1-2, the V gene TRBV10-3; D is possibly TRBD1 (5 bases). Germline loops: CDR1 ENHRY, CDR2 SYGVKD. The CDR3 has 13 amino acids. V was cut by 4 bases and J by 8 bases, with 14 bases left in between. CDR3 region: CAISVGAAEGYTF. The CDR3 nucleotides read TGTGCCATCAGTGTAGGGGCAGCGGAAGGCTACACCTTC.

CDR3 DNA sequence: TGTGCCAGCAGTGCTAGACTGGGTGGACTGGATCAGCCCCAGCATTTT. Amino acids: CASSARLGGLDQPQHF. This rearrangement joins TRBV12-3 or TRBV12-4 to TRBJ1-5; D is unresolved. The CDR3 has 16 residues. Trimming pared 5 bases from V and 5 bases from J, leaving 19 bases between.

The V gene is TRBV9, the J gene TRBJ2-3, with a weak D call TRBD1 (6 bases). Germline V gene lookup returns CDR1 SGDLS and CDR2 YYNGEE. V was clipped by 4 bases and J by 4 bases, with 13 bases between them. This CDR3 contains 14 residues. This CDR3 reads CASSRQVLSDTQYF. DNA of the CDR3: TGTGCCAGCAGCAGACAGGTTCTTTCAGATACGCAGTATTTT.

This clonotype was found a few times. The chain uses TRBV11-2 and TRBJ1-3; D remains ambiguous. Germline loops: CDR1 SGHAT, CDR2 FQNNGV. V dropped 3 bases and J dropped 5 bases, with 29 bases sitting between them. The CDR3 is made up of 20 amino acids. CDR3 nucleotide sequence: TGTGCCAGCAGCTTTAGTACGATGTCGGGGAGAAGGGAGGCGCGAAACACCATATATTTT. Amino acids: CASSFSTMSGRREARNTIYF.

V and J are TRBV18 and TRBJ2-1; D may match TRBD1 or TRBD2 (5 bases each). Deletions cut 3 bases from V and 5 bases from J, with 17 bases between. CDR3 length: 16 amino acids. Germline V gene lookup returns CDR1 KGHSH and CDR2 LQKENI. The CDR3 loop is CASSPTGDGKNNEQFF. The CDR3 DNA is TGTGCCAGCTCACCGACTGGGGACGGGAAAAACAATGAGCAGTTCTTC.

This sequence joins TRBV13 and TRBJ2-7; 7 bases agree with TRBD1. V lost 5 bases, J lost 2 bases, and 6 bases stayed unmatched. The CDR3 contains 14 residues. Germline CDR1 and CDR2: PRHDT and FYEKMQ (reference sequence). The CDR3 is CASSTRDSPYEQYF. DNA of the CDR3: TGTGCCAGCAGCACAAGGGACAGCCCCTACGAGCAGTACTTC.

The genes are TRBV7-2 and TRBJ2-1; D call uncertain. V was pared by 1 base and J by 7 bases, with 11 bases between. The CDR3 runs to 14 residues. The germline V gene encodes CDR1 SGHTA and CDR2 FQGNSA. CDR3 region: CASSLDYTSNEQFF. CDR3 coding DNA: TGTGCCAGCAGCTTAGATTACACCTCGAATGAGCAGTTCTTC.

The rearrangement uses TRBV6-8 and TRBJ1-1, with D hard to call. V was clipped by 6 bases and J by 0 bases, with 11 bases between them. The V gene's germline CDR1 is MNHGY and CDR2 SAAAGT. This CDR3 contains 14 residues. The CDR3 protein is CASRADGVNTEAFF. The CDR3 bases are TGTGCCAGCAGGGCCGACGGAGTGAACACTGAAGCTTTCTTT.

The CDR3 loop reads CASSLDASDGYGYTF. Here the CDR3 DNA reads TGTGCCAGCAGCTTAGACGCCAGTGACGGATATGGCTACACCTTC. The chain is built from TRBV7-3 and TRBJ1-2; D not resolved. The CDR3 loop spans 15 amino acids. V lost 2 bases to trimming and J lost 5 bases, with 15 bases between them. Germline CDR1 SGHTA, CDR2 FQGTGA.

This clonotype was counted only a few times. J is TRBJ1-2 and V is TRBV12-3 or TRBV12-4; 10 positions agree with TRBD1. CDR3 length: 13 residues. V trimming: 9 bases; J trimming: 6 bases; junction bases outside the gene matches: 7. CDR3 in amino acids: CASEPGTGDGYTF. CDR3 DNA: TGTGCCAGTGAGCCCGGGACAGGGGATGGCTACACCTTC.

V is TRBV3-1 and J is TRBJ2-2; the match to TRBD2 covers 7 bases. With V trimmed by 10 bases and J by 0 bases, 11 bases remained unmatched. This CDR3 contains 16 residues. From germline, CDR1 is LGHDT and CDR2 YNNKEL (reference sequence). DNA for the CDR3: TGTGCCACCGCAGCGGGAAGGGAACCGAACACCGGGGAGCTGTTTTTT. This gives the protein CATAAGREPNTGELFF.

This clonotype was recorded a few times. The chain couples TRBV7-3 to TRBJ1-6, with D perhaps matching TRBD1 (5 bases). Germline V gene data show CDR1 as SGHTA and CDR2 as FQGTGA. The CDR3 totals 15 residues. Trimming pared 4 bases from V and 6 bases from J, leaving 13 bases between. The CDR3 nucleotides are TGTGCCAGCAGCTCATCAGGGACGGTTAATTCACCCCTCCACTTT. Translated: CASSSSGTVNSPLHF. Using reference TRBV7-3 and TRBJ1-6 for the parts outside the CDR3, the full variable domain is GAGVSQTPSNKVTEKGKYVELRCDPISGHTALYWYRQSLGQGPEFLIYFQGTGAADDSGLPNDRFFAVRPEGSVSTLKIQRTERGDSAVYLCASSSSGTVNSPLHFGNGTRLTVT.

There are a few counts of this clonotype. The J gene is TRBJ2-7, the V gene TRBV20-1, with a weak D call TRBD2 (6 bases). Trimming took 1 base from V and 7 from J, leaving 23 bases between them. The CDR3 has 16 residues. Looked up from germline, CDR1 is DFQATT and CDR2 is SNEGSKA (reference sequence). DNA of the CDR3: TGCAGTGCTAGAGTTGTATCCTCGGCGGGGTTCGATGAGCAGTACTTC. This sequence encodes CSARVVSSAGFDEQYF.

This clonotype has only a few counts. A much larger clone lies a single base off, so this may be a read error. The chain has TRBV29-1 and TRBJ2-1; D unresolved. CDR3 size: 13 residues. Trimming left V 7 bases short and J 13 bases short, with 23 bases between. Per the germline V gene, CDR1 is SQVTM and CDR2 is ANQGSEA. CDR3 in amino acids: CSGSAWFQETQFF. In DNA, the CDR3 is TGCAGCGGGTCGGCATGGTTCCAGGAGACCCAGTTCTTC.

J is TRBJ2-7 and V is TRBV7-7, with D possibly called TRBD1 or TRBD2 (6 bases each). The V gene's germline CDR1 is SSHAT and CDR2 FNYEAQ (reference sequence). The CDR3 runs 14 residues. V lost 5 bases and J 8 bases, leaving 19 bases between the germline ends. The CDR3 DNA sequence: TGTGCCAGCAGCCCGGGGCAGGGGACTTACCAGCAGTACTTC. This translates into CASSPGQGTYQQYF.

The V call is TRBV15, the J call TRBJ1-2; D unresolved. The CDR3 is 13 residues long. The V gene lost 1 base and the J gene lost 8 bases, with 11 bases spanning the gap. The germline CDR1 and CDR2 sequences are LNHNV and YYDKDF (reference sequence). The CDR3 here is CATSRGSTGGYTF. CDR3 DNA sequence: TGTGCCACCAGCAGAGGTTCCACGGGGGGCTACACCTTC.

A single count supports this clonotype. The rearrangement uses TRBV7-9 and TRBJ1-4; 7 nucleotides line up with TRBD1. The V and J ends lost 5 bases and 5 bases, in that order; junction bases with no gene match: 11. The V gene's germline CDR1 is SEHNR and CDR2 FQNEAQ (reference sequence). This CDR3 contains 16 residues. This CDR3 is CASSRTRQGGNEKLFF. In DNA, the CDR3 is TGTGCCAGCAGCCGGACCCGACAGGGCGGGAATGAAAAACTGTTTTTT.